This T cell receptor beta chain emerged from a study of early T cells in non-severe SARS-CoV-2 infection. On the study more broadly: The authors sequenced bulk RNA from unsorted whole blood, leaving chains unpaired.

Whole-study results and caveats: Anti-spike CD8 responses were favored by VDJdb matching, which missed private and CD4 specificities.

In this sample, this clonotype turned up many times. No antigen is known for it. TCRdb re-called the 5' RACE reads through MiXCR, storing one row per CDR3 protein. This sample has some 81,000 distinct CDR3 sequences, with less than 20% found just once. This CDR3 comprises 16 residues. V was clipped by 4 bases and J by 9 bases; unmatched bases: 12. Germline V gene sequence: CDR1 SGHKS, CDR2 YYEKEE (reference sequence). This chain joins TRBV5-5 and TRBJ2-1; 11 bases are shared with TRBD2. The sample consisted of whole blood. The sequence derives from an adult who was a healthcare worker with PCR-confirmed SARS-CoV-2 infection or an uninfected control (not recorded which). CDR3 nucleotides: TGTGCCAGCAGCATTAGCGGGGGGGCCGCAACCGGTGAGCAGTTCTTC. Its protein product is CASSISGGAATGEQFF. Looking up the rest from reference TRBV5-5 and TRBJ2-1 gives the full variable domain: DAGVTQSPTHLIKTRGQQVTLRCSPISGHKSVSWYQQVLGQGPQFIFQYYEKEERGRGNFPDRFSARQFPNYSSELNVNALLLGDSALYLCASSISGGAATGEQFFGPGTRLTVL.